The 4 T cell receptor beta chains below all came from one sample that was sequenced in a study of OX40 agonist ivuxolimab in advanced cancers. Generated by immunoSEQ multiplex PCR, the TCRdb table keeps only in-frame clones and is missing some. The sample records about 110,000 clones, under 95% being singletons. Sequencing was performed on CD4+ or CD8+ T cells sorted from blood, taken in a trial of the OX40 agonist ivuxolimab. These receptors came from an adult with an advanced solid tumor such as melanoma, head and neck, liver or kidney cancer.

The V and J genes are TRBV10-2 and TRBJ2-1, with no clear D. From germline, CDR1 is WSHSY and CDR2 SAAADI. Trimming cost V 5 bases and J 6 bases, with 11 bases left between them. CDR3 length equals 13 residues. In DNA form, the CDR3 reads TGCGCCAGCAGTATCACGTTACTCAATGAGCAGTTCTTC. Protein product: CASSITLLNEQFF.

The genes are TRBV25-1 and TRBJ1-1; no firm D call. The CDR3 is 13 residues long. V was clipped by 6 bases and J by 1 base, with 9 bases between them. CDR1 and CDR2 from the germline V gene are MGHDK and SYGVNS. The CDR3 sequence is CASRKGSNTEAFF. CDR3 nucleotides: TGTGCCAGCAGAAAAGGATCGAACACTGAAGCTTTCTTT. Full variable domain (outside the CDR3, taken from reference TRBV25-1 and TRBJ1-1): EADIYQTPRYLVIGTGKKITLECSQTMGHDKMYWYQQDPGMELHLIHYSYGVNSTEKGDLSSESTVSRIRTEHFPLTLESARPSHTSQYLCASRKGSNTEAFFGQGTRLTVV.

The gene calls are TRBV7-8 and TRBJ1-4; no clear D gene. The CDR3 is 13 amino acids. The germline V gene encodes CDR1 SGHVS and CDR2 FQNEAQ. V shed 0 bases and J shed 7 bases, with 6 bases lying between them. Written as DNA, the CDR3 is TGTGCCAGCAGCTTAGCAAAGACTGAAAAACTGTTTTTT. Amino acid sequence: CASSLAKTEKLFF.

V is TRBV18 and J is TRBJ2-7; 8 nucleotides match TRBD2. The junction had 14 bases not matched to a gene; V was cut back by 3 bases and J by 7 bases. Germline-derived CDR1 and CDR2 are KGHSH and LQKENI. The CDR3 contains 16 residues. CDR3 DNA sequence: TGTGCCAGCTCACCCCCCACTAGCGGCACCGGGGGAGAGCAGTACTTC. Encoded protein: CASSPPTSGTGGEQYF.